The 21 T cell receptor beta chains presented below share a single source sample, sequenced in a study of regulatory T cells in long-lasting Graves disease. Researchers made TCR beta libraries by using iRepertoire HTBI primers and running Arm-PCR on CDR3 regions. TCRdb independently ran MiXCR on the multiplex PCR reads; one entry per CDR3 protein. The sample lists 350,000 to 450,000 distinct CDR3 sequences; 20% were seen once. Time point in this sample: persistent/refractory GD, antithyroid drugs over 5 years with positive TRAb. Isolated PBMC RNA provided the starting material for the TCR library. This material consisted of peripheral blood mononuclear cells (PBMCs), taken when the disease was refractory, from a patient treated with antithyroid drugs. These receptors came from a female donor with Graves disease.

In this sample, this clonotype turned up a few times. CDR3 protein: CASRPGPRLGEQYF. The CDR3 DNA follows: TGCGCCAGCAGACCGGGACCCAGGCTAGGGGAGCAGTACTTC. The gene calls are TRBV10-2 and TRBJ2-7; perhaps D is TRBD1 or TRBD2 (5 bases each). The CDR3 is made up of 14 amino acids. Germline loops: CDR1 WSHSY, CDR2 SAAADI. The V gene lost 6 bases and the J gene lost 7 bases, with 19 bases spanning the gap.

This clonotype was observed many times. The V and J genes are TRBV3-1 and TRBJ1-1; a weak D match, TRBD1 (6 bases). The ends were cut back, 4 bases at V and 6 bases at J, with 9 bases in the middle. The CDR3 totals 12 residues. Germline V gene sequence: CDR1 LGHDT, CDR2 YNNKEL (reference sequence). CDR3 in amino acids: CASSRGAAEAFF. CDR3 DNA: TGTGCCAGCAGCCGGGGGGCGGCTGAAGCTTTCTTT.

CDR3 DNA: TGTGCCAGCAGTTTGTCCGACATACAAGGAACCTACGAGCAGTACTTC. Translated, it gives CASSLSDIQGTYEQYF. The chain recombines TRBV28 with TRBJ2-7; D is unclear. Trimming removed 3 bases at V and 2 bases at J, with 17 bases between. CDR3 length: 16 residues. Germline V gene sequence: CDR1 MDHEN, CDR2 SYDVKM.

The V call is TRBV29-1, the J call TRBJ1-3; D uncertain. This CDR3 has 13 amino acids. V gave up 3 bases and J gave up 0 bases, with 6 bases separating them. Looked up from germline, CDR1 is SQVTM and CDR2 is ANQGSEA. The CDR3 spells CSVELSSGNTIYF. CDR3 in DNA: TGCAGCGTTGAGTTGAGCTCTGGAAACACCATATATTTT.

The chain is built from TRBV29-1 and TRBJ2-5; 9 bases fit TRBD1. V lost 3 bases and J lost 3; bases outside the gene matches: 5. The CDR3 contains 14 residues. Germline V CDR1 and CDR2: SQVTM, ANQGSEA. DNA of the CDR3: TGCAGCGTTGAGTACAGGGGGCGCGAAGAGACCCAGTACTTC. Encoded protein: CSVEYRGREETQYF.

This chain links TRBV2 with TRBJ2-2; 12 nucleotides align to TRBD2. Germline V gene data show CDR1 as SNHLY and CDR2 as FYNNEI. The V segment lost 0 bases and the J segment 6 bases; nucleotides outside the gene matches: 5. The CDR3 runs to 17 residues. CDR3 coding DNA: TGTGCCAGCAGTGAAGCGAGACTAGCGGGAGTTGCCGGGGAGCTGTTTTTT. Its protein product is CASSEARLAGVAGELFF.

The chain employs TRBV27 and TRBJ1-2; weak D call: TRBD1 (5 bases). CDR3 length: 13 residues. The germline CDR1 and CDR2 sequences are MNHEY and SMNVEV (reference sequence). V gave up 0 bases and J gave up 8 bases, with 10 bases separating them. CDR3 protein: CASSLSGGGGYTF. CDR3 coding DNA: TGTGCCAGCAGTTTATCGGGGGGGGGGGGCTACACCTTC.

This clonotype occurred a few times. J is TRBJ2-7 and V is TRBV7-2; TRBD1 matches 8 bases. Germline V gene lookup returns CDR1 SGHTA and CDR2 FQGNSA. The CDR3 consists of 14 residues. V lost 2 bases and J lost 6; bases outside the gene matches: 6. The CDR3 reads CASSLRSGGGEQYF. The CDR3 DNA follows: TGTGCCAGCAGCTTAAGGTCAGGGGGCGGCGAGCAGTACTTC.

This clonotype has only a few counts. V gene TRBV7-2 combines with J gene TRBJ1-1; tentatively, D is TRBD1 (5 bases). Per germline, CDR1 SGHTA and CDR2 FQGNSA. The CDR3 length is 15 residues. V lost 2 bases to trimming and J lost 0 bases, with 10 bases between them. CDR3 sequence reads: CASSLIVQVNTEAFF. CDR3 DNA: TGTGCCAGCAGCTTAATAGTACAGGTGAACACTGAAGCTTTCTTT.

This clonotype has at least ten counts. The V and J genes are TRBV7-2 and TRBJ2-5, with 12 bases fitting TRBD2. CDR1 SGHTA and CDR2 FQGNSA come from the germline V gene. Unmatched junction bases numbered 3, after V lost 3 bases and J lost 4 bases. This CDR3 spans 15 amino acids. The DNA of the CDR3 is TGTGCCAGCAGCTTTATGGGACTAGCGGGAGAGACCCAGTACTTC. Protein: CASSFMGLAGETQYF.

There are a few counts of this clonotype. Written as DNA, the CDR3 is TGTGCCAGCCGGGGACTAGCGGGAGCCGGGGAGCTGTTTTTT. Translating it yields CASRGLAGAGELFF. J is TRBJ2-2 and V is TRBV28; 14 bases line up with TRBD2. V was pared by 8 bases and J by 6 bases, with 2 bases of the junction left unmatched. In germline, CDR1 is MDHEN, CDR2 SYDVKM. The CDR3 is 14 residues long.

This clonotype was counted at least ten times. The rearrangement uses TRBV7-3 and TRBJ1-1, with D perhaps TRBD1 (6 bases). CDR3 size: 15 residues. The germline CDR1 and CDR2 sequences are SGHTA and FQGTGA. Trimming took 5 bases from V and 1 from J, leaving 14 bases between them. The CDR3 sequence is CASSQGGFGNTEAFF. DNA for the CDR3: TGTGCCAGCAGCCAAGGGGGATTCGGGAACACTGAAGCTTTCTTT. The full variable domain, rest sourced from reference TRBV7-3 and TRBJ1-1, is GAGVSQTPSNKVTEKGKYVELRCDPISGHTALYWYRQSLGQGPEFLIYFQGTGAADDSGLPNDRFFAVRPEGSVSTLKIQRTERGDSAVYLCASSQGGFGNTEAFFGQGTRLTVV.

V is TRBV29-1 and J is TRBJ1-1; 9 positions match TRBD1. Germline V gene lookup returns CDR1 SQVTM and CDR2 ANQGSEA. The CDR3 spans 15 residues. Losses at the gene ends were 4 bases for V and 3 bases for J; bases not matched to a gene: 9. The CDR3 bases are TGCAGCGTTGTTAAGGACAGGGGTACGGACACTGAAGCTTTCTTT. Its translation: CSVVKDRGTDTEAFF.

This clonotype was seen more than once but under ten times. This chain connects TRBV6-1 to TRBJ1-4; D gene ambiguous. Germline loops: CDR1 MNHNS, CDR2 SASEGT. Trimming left V 8 bases short and J 8 bases short, with 12 bases between. The CDR3 is made up of 12 amino acids. CDR3 nucleotides: TGTGCCAGCCAGGAACCGGGCGAAAAACTGTTTTTT. Its protein is CASQEPGEKLFF.

This clonotype has at least ten counts. The J gene is TRBJ1-1, the V gene TRBV29-1; tentatively, D is TRBD1 (6 bases). Trimming removed 3 bases at V and 3 bases at J, with 11 bases between. Germline loops: CDR1 SQVTM, CDR2 ANQGSEA. CDR3 length: 13 amino acids. The CDR3 nucleotides are TGCAGCGTTGATCGGGGGCTGGACACTGAAGCTTTCTTT. Translation: CSVDRGLDTEAFF.

The chain recombines TRBV19 with TRBJ2-1; 8 nucleotides align to TRBD2. With V trimmed by 6 bases and J by 5 bases, 9 bases remained unmatched. Looked up from germline, CDR1 is LNHDA and CDR2 is SQIVND (reference sequence). CDR3 length equals 15 residues. As DNA, the CDR3 is TGTGCCAGTAGCCCTTGGAGCGGGGGCCACAATGAGCAGTTCTTC. The encoded protein is CASSPWSGGHNEQFF.

The sample holds a few counts of this clonotype. The chain combines TRBV5-5 with TRBJ1-1, with unresolved D. The CDR3 consists of 13 residues. Germline assignment: CDR1 SGHKS and CDR2 YYEKEE (reference sequence). Trimming left V 4 bases short and J 3 bases short, with 10 bases between. CDR3 region: CASSRTWDTEAFF. In DNA, the CDR3 is TGTGCCAGCAGCCGCACATGGGACACTGAAGCTTTCTTT.

This clonotype was observed a few times. The rearrangement uses TRBV30 and TRBJ2-2; D unresolved. CDR1 and CDR2 (germline): GTSNPN, SVGIG (reference sequence). The CDR3 has 14 residues. Trimming removed 0 bases at V and 3 bases at J, with 8 bases between. The CDR3 here is CAWSVNWYTGELFF. CDR3 DNA: TGTGCCTGGAGTGTAAATTGGTACACCGGGGAGCTGTTTTTT.

The gene calls are TRBV29-1 and TRBJ1-1; D might be TRBD1 (6 bases). Trimming took 7 bases from V and 0 from J, leaving 15 bases between them. CDR3 length equals 14 residues. In germline, CDR1 is SQVTM, CDR2 ANQGSEA. The CDR3 loop is CSARQVAVNTEAFF. The CDR3 DNA is TGCAGCGCTAGACAGGTAGCGGTGAACACTGAAGCTTTCTTT.

A word on this clonotype: A much more abundant neighbour one base away suggests this may be a read error. The chain uses TRBV3-1 and TRBJ2-5; weak D call: TRBD2 (5 bases). The germline gives CDR1 LGHDT, CDR2 YNNKEL (reference sequence). The CDR3 is 17 amino acids. The CDR3 nucleotides are TGTGCCAGCAGCCAAGAAGAAGCGGAGCTGTACCAAGAGACCCGGTACTTC. Amino acid sequence: CASSQEEAELYQETRYF.

This chain uses TRBV3-1 with TRBJ2-7, with 7 bases lining up with TRBD2. The CDR3 loop spans 13 amino acids. Germline V gene data show CDR1 as LGHDT and CDR2 as YNNKEL (reference sequence). Trimming at V came to 3 bases and at J to 7 bases, leaving 6 bases not matched to a gene. CDR3 sequence reads: CASSQMRAGEQYF. Written as DNA, the CDR3 is TGTGCCAGCAGCCAGATGAGAGCGGGGGAGCAGTACTTC.